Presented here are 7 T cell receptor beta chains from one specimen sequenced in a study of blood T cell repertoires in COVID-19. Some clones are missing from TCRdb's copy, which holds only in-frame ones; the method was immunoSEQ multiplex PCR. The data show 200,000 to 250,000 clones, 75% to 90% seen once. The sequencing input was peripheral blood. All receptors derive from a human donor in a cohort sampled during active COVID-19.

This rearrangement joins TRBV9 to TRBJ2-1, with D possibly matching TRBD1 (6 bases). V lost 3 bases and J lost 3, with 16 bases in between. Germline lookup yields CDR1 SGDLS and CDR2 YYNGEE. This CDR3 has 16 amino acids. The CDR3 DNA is TGTGCCAGCAGCGCTCCCTCGGGACACAGCTACAATGAGCAGTTCTTC. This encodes CASSAPSGHSYNEQFF.

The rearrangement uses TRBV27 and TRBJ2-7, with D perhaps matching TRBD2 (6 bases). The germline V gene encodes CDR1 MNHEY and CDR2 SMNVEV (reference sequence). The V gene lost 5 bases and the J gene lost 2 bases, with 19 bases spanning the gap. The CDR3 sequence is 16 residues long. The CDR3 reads CASSHDAGTLTYEQYF. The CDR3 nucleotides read TGTGCCAGCAGTCACGACGCCGGGACTTTGACCTACGAGCAGTACTTC.

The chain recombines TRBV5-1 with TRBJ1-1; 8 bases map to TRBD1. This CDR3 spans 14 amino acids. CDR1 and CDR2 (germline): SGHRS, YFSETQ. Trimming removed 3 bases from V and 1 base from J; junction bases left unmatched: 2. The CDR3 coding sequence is TGCGCCAGCAGCTGGACAGGGCCGAACACTGAAGCTTTCTTT. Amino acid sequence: CASSWTGPNTEAFF.

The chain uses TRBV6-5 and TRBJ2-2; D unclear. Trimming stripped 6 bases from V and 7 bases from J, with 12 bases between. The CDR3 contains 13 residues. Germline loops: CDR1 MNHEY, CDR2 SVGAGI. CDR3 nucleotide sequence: TGTGCCAGCAGCCCCATGTCATTCGGGGAGCTGTTTTTT. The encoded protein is CASSPMSFGELFF.

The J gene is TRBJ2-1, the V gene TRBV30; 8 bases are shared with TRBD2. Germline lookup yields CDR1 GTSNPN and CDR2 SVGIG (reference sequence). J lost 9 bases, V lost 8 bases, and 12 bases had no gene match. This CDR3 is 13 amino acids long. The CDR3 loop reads CAQRGLGVGEQFF. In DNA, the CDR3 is TGTGCCCAGCGGGGGCTCGGTGTGGGTGAGCAGTTCTTC.

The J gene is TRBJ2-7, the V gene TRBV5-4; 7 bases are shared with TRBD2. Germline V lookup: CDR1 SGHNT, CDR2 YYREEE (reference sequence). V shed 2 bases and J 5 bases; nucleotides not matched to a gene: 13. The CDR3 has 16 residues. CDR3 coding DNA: TGTGCCAGCAGCTTAGGCTTGTCTAGCGGTACCCACGAGCAGTACTTC. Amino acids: CASSLGLSSGTHEQYF.

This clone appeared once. The chain's CDR3 is CASSHPPGGYEQYF. The CDR3 DNA reads TGTGCCAGCTCACATCCTCCAGGGGGCTACGAGCAGTACTTC. The rearrangement joins TRBV18 to TRBJ2-7; 7 bases align to TRBD1. Germline lookup yields CDR1 KGHSH and CDR2 LQKENI. The CDR3 contains 14 residues. V was clipped by 4 bases and J by 3 bases; unmatched bases: 6.